This TCR beta chain was obtained from a study of T cells after yellow fever vaccination. The CDR3 consists of 14 residues. V gave up 2 bases and J gave up 0 bases, with 5 bases separating them. Germline CDR1 SGHTA, CDR2 FQGNSA. TCRdb passed the 5' RACE reads through MiXCR, listing each CDR3 protein once. The data show 30,000 to 35,000 distinct CDR3 sequences, with about 6.6% seen just once and 22% held by the top ten. This clonotype was recorded many times. The source material was PBMCs, either bulk or a sorted T-cell subset (CD4+, CD8+, memory, or dextramer-sorted; not recorded which), sampled on the day of the first yellow fever vaccination. The TCR sequence derives from a man aged 18 to 30 who received the YFV17D yellow fever vaccine. The chain uses TRBV7-2 and TRBJ1-3; D is unresolved. The CDR3 reads CASSLQSSGNTIYF. The DNA for the CDR3 is TGTGCCAGCAGCTTACAGAGCTCTGGAAACACCATATATTTT.